This entry lists 23 T cell receptor beta chains sequenced from one sample in a study of regulatory T cells in long-lasting Graves disease. Time point in this sample: newly diagnosed GD, antithyroid drugs for less than 3 months. RNA extracted from PBMCs served as the sequencing template. Assembly of TCR beta libraries relied on iRepertoire HTBI primers together with Arm-PCR of CDR3 regions. MiXCR was run by TCRdb on the multiplex PCR reads, yielding one entry per CDR3 protein. The sample holds around 500,000 distinct CDR3 sequences, approximately 12% seen once. These data were also filed under a second study, of T cells in Graves' hyperthyroidism and ophthalmopathy.

The sample consisted of peripheral blood mononuclear cells (PBMCs), taken at new diagnosis, from a patient treated with antithyroid drugs. All receptors come from a woman under 40 with Graves disease.

CDR3: CASSIGASGREEQYF. The CDR3 nucleotides read TGTGCCAGTAGTATAGGGGCTAGCGGGAGAGAAGAGCAGTACTTC. This sequence joins TRBV19 and TRBJ2-7, with 10 bases aligning to TRBD2. Germline V gene data show CDR1 as LNHDA and CDR2 as SQIVND (reference sequence). CDR3 size: 15 residues. V trimming: 1 base; J trimming: 7 bases; junction bases outside the gene matches: 7. Looking up the rest from reference TRBV19 and TRBJ2-7 gives the full variable domain: DGGITQSPKYLFRKEGQNVTLSCEQNLNHDAMYWYRQDPGQGLRLIYYSQIVNDFQKGDIAEGYSVSREKKESFPLTVTSAQKNPTAFYLCASSIGASGREEQYFGPGTRLTVT.

This clonotype was counted at least ten times. The chain employs TRBV5-4 and TRBJ1-6; D is unclear. Germline CDR1 and CDR2: SGHNT and YYREEE (reference sequence). V was clipped by 0 bases and J by 6 bases, with 13 bases between them. The CDR3 runs to 16 residues. This CDR3 is CASSLATAGLNSPLHF. In DNA form, the CDR3 reads TGTGCCAGCAGCTTGGCCACAGCTGGGCTTAATTCACCCCTCCACTTT.

J is TRBJ2-7 and V is TRBV4-1; the match to TRBD2 covers 14 bases. V lost 1 base to trimming and J lost 3 bases; unmatched junction nucleotides: 11. Germline CDR1 MGHRA, CDR2 YSYEKL. The CDR3 is 19 amino acids. CDR3 sequence reads: CASSQVTTGTSGSNYEQYF. CDR3 sequence (DNA): TGCGCCAGCAGCCAAGTTACAACCGGGACTAGCGGGAGCAACTACGAGCAGTACTTC.

The sample holds many counts of this clonotype. The rearrangement links TRBV13 to TRBJ1-1; 8 bases map to TRBD1. The V gene's germline CDR1 is PRHDT and CDR2 FYEKMQ (reference sequence). The CDR3 has 15 amino acids. V lost 5 bases and J lost 4; bases outside the gene matches: 9. CDR3 sequence: CASSLRQGASTEAFF. The CDR3, as DNA: TGTGCCAGCAGCCTCCGCCAGGGGGCGTCCACTGAAGCTTTCTTT.

Remarks on this clonotype: One base separates it from a far larger clone, so it is likely a read error. The chain uses TRBV7-9 and TRBJ2-7; TRBD1 matches at 8 bases. This CDR3 region has 14 residues. Germline V gene lookup returns CDR1 SEHNR and CDR2 FQNEAQ (reference sequence). J was trimmed by 4 bases and V by 8 bases; bases with no gene match: 10. The CDR3 loop reads CASGPGQGSYEQYF. The CDR3 nucleotides read TGTGCCAGCGGGCCAGGACAGGGATCGTACGAGCAGTACTTC.

This clonotype came up a few times. This may be a read error, as it is one base from a much larger clone. V usage is TRBV2 and J usage is TRBJ2-5; no clear D gene. V was cut by 4 bases and J by 11 bases, with 17 bases left in between. Germline V gene sequence: CDR1 SNHLY, CDR2 FYNNEI. The CDR3 consists of 13 residues. CDR3 sequence: CASSGVVGGEQYF. The CDR3 DNA sequence: TGTGCCAGCAGTGGAGTCGTAGGTGGTGAGCAGTACTTC.

In this sample, this clonotype turned up many times. This chain links TRBV7-9 with TRBJ2-3; TRBD2 might be the D (6 bases). The ends were cut back, 6 bases at V and 4 bases at J, with 17 bases in the middle. Germline V gene sequence: CDR1 SEHNR, CDR2 FQNEAQ (reference sequence). CDR3 length: 15 residues. The CDR3 loop reads CASSMTSGFPDTQYF. CDR3 in DNA: TGTGCCAGCAGTATGACTAGTGGGTTTCCAGATACGCAGTATTTT.

This clonotype was counted at least ten times. The chain is built from TRBV20-1 and TRBJ1-1, with D uncertain. Germline values: CDR1 DFQATT, CDR2 SNEGSKA (reference sequence). V lost 1 base and J lost 4, with 28 bases in between. This CDR3 has 19 amino acids. The CDR3: CSARGVMGREAIRVTEAFF. The DNA for the CDR3 is TGCAGTGCTAGAGGGGTGATGGGCCGGGAAGCGATACGGGTCACTGAAGCTTTCTTT.

In its sample, this clonotype was seen a few times. For the CDR3, the DNA is TGTGCCAGTAGTCCGGGACAGGGGACGCATCAGCCCCAGCATTTT. Translated, it gives CASSPGQGTHQPQHF. The chain couples TRBV19 to TRBJ1-5; 10 bases map to TRBD1. Germline lookup yields CDR1 LNHDA and CDR2 SQIVND (reference sequence). V gave up 5 bases and J gave up 5 bases; unmatched junction bases: 6. This CDR3 spans 15 amino acids.

The table lists this clonotype with many counts. This chain joins TRBV7-9 and TRBJ2-7, with 14 positions matching TRBD2. With 4 bases clipped from V and 2 bases from J, the junction kept 1 base outside the gene matches. The germline V gene has CDR1 SEHNR and CDR2 FQNEAQ (reference sequence). The CDR3 has 15 residues. CDR3 region: CASSSTSGRAYEQYF. The CDR3 DNA follows: TGTGCCAGCAGCTCGACTAGCGGGAGGGCCTACGAGCAGTACTTC.

As for this clonotype: This sequence may be a read error, since a much larger clone differs from it by one base. The chain recombines TRBV18 with TRBJ1-5, with 9 bases matching TRBD1. Germline V lookup: CDR1 KGHSH, CDR2 LQKENI. Germline trimming cut 3 bases from V and 2 bases from J; bases unmatched to any gene: 8. The CDR3 is 17 amino acids. In DNA, the CDR3 is TGTGCCAGCTCACCGGGGGACAGGGCTTATGGCAATCAGCCCCAGCATTTT. It codes for CASSPGDRAYGNQPQHF.

A word on this clonotype: This may stem from a read error, because a much larger clone lies one nucleotide away. The gene calls are TRBV2 and TRBJ2-7; the D gene is possibly TRBD2 (6 bases). V was cut by 4 bases and J by 7 bases, with 11 bases left in between. The germline V gene encodes CDR1 SNHLY and CDR2 FYNNEI. The CDR3 contains 12 residues. CDR3: CASSARGDEQYF. The CDR3 coding sequence is TGTGCCAGCAGTGCCCGCGGGGATGAGCAGTACTTC.

The sample holds many counts of this clonotype. J is TRBJ1-2 and V is TRBV7-2, with a possible D match to TRBD1 (6 bases). This CDR3 has 14 residues. Between the trimmed V and J ends, which lost 5 bases and 6 bases, there was a span of 16 bases. CDR1 is SGHTA and CDR2 is FQGNSA in the germline V gene. CDR3 region: CASSPDGTRNGYTF. Written as DNA, the CDR3 is TGTGCCAGCAGCCCAGACGGGACAAGGAATGGCTACACCTTC.

This clonotype was seen at least ten times. This rearrangement joins TRBV27 to TRBJ2-1; no clear D. The CDR3 has 13 amino acids. The ends were cut back, 3 bases at V and 3 bases at J, with 6 bases in the middle. The germline V gene has CDR1 MNHEY and CDR2 SMNVEV (reference sequence). CDR3 nucleotides: TGTGCCAGCAGTTTCCGGTTCTACAATGAGCAGTTCTTC. Its translation is CASSFRFYNEQFF.

This clonotype appeared many times. The V call is TRBV6-1, the J call TRBJ1-5, with 8 nucleotides matching TRBD1. After removal of 6 bases from V and 0 bases from J, the junction contained 16 bases not matched to a gene. CDR3 length: 19 amino acids. Germline V gives CDR1 MNHNS, CDR2 SASEGT. The DNA for the CDR3 is TGTGCCAGCAGGGCCGGGACAGGCGTAGGGGACTATAGCAATCAGCCCCAGCATTTT. Protein sequence: CASRAGTGVGDYSNQPQHF.

This clonotype showed up many times. The rearrangement links TRBV28 to TRBJ2-1; weak D call: TRBD2 (6 bases). The CDR3 has 14 residues. Trimming took off 5 bases at V and 4 bases at J, with 12 bases between the two ends. Germline V CDR1 and CDR2: MDHEN, SYDVKM. The CDR3 nucleotides read TGTGCCAGCAGTCAGCCGGGAGAGTACAATGAGCAGTTCTTC. Protein product: CASSQPGEYNEQFF.

This clonotype was picked up a small number of times. The chain couples TRBV3-1 to TRBJ2-5; 7 bases are shared with TRBD2. The CDR3 extends over 15 amino acids. Per the germline V gene, CDR1 is LGHDT and CDR2 is YNNKEL (reference sequence). The V segment lost 1 base and the J segment 0 bases; nucleotides outside the gene matches: 2. Written as DNA, the CDR3 is TGTGCCAGCAGCCAAGGCACTAGCGACCAAGAGACCCAGTACTTC. Translation: CASSQGTSDQETQYF.

This clonotype was counted ten times or more. The rearrangement joins TRBV20-1 to TRBJ1-2, with TRBD1 as a possible D gene (5 bases). This CDR3 has 11 residues. Looked up from germline, CDR1 is DFQATT and CDR2 is SNEGSKA (reference sequence). Trimming cost V 3 bases and J 8 bases, with 10 bases left between them. The CDR3, as DNA: TGCAGTGCTAGGAGGGGCGGGGGCTACACCTTC. It codes for CSARRGGGYTF.

In its sample, this clonotype was seen a few times. The V call is TRBV12-3 or TRBV12-4, the J call TRBJ1-5; D perhaps matches TRBD1 (6 bases). V lost 3 bases, J lost 5 bases, and 8 bases lay in between. The CDR3 is 13 amino acids. The CDR3 nucleotides read TGTGCCAGCAGTTTCCACAGGGATCAGCCCCAGCATTTT. As protein: CASSFHRDQPQHF.

The chain has TRBV5-1 and TRBJ2-3; 12 bases line up with TRBD2. From germline, CDR1 is SGHRS and CDR2 YFSETQ. The CDR3 contains 17 residues. With V trimmed by 1 base and J by 4 bases, 7 bases remained unmatched. CDR3 DNA: TGCGCCAGCAGCTTGAATCCTCTAGCGGGAGGGTCAGATACGCAGTATTTT. Amino acids: CASSLNPLAGGSDTQYF. Based on the CDR3 plus reference TRBV5-1 and TRBJ2-3, the full variable domain is KAGVTQTPRYLIKTRGQQVTLSCSPISGHRSVSWYQQTPGQGLQFLFEYFSETQRNKGNFPGRFSGRQFSNSRSEMNVSTLELGDSALYLCASSLNPLAGGSDTQYFGPGTRLTVL.

This clonotype was seen repeatedly, ten times or more. The V gene is TRBV24-1, the J gene TRBJ2-2, with 10 bases fitting TRBD1. This CDR3 spans 19 amino acids. V was clipped by 3 bases and J by 6 bases; unmatched bases: 15. Germline V gene sequence: CDR1 KGHDR, CDR2 SFDVKD. CDR3 residues: CATSDPRQGASMEAGELFF. CDR3 coding DNA: TGTGCCACCAGTGATCCCAGACAGGGGGCATCAATGGAGGCCGGGGAGCTGTTTTTT.

This clonotype showed up many times. The gene calls are TRBV3-1 and TRBJ1-3; 9 positions agree with TRBD1. This CDR3 spans 15 amino acids. In germline, CDR1 is LGHDT, CDR2 YNNKEL (reference sequence). J gave up 2 bases and V 2 bases, and 1 base lay outside the gene matches. CDR3 sequence: CASSQWDRAGNTIYF. Written as DNA, the CDR3 is TGTGCCAGCAGCCAATGGGACAGGGCTGGAAACACCATATATTTT.

This clonotype was detected ten times or more. The CDR3 reads CSAREIRGYGYTF. In DNA, the CDR3 is TGCAGTGCTAGAGAAATACGGGGTTATGGCTACACCTTC. The chain couples TRBV20-1 to TRBJ1-2; D ambiguous. The V end was cut by 0 bases, the J end by 5 bases, with 10 bases between. Germline CDR1 is DFQATT and CDR2 is SNEGSKA (reference sequence). This CDR3 is 13 amino acids long.